The present T cell receptor beta chain was sequenced within a study of circulating CD8 cells and anti-PD-1 response in melanoma. In the study overall: Treatment was intravenous nivolumab at 3 mg/kg every 2 weeks.

Sorting of live CD3+CD8+TCRalphabeta+ cells by PD-1 and/or TIGIT gave four subsets. The CDR3 has 14 residues. Trimming pared 10 bases from V and 0 bases from J, leaving 12 bases between. Germline CDR1 and CDR2: KGHDR and SFDVKD. By share of the sample, this clonotype is medium-sized. Each library started from roughly 15 ng of total RNA using the QIAseq Immune Repertoire TCR panel. MiXCR was run by TCRdb on the reads, yielding one entry per CDR3 protein. The repertoire holds about 400 distinct CDR3 sequences, with less than 6.5% as singletons. The sample was CD8+ T cells from PBMCs, taken at baseline or after one month of anti-PD-1 therapy (not recorded which). The V gene is TRBV24-1, the J gene TRBJ1-5, with D maybe TRBD1 (5 bases). The TCR was taken from a human donor with melanoma. The CDR3 region is CATNRGDSNQPQHF. The CDR3 nucleotides read TGTGCCACAAACCGAGGGGATAGCAATCAGCCCCAGCATTTT.